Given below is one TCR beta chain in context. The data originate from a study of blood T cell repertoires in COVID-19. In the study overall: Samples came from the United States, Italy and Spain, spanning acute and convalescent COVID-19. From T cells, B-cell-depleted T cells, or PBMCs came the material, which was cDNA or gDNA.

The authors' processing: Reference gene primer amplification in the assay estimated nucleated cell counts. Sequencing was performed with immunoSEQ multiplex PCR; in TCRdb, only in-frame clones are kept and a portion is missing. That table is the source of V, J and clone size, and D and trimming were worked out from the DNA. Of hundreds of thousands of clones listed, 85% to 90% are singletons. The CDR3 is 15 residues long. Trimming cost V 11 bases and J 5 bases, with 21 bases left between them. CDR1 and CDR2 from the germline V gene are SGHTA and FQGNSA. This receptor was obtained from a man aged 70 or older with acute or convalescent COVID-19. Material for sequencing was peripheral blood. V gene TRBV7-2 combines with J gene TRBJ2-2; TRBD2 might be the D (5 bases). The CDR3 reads CAQQPKKSGTGELFF. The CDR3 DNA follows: TGTGCCCAGCAGCCTAAGAAATCGGGGACCGGGGAGCTGTTTTTT.